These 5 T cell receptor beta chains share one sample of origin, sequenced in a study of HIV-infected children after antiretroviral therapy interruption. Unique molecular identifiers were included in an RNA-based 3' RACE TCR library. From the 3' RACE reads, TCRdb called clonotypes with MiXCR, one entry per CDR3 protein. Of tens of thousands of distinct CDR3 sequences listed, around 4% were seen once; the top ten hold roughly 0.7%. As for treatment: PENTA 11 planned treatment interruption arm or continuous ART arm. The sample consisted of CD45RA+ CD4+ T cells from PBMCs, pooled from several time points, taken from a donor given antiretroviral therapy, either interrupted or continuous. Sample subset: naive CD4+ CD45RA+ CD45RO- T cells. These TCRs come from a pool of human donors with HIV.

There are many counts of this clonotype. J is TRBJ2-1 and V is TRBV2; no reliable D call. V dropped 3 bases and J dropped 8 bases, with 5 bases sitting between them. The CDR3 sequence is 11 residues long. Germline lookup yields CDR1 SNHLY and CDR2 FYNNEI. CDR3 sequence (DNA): TGTGCCAGCAGTGATTACCATGAGCAGTTCTTC. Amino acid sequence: CASSDYHEQFF.

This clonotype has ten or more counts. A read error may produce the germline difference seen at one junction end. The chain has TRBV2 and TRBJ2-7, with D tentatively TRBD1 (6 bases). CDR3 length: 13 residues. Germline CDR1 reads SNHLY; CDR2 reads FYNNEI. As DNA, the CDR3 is TGTGCCAGCAGAGAAGGGGGTAGCAGCGAGCAGTACTTC. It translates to CASREGGSSEQYF. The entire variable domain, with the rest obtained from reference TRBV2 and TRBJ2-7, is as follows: EPEVTQTPSHQVTQMGQEVILRCVPISNHLYFYWYRQILGQKVEFLVSFYNNEISEKSEIFDDQFSVERPDGSNFTLKIRSTKLEDSAMYFCASREGGSSEQYFGPGTRLTVT.

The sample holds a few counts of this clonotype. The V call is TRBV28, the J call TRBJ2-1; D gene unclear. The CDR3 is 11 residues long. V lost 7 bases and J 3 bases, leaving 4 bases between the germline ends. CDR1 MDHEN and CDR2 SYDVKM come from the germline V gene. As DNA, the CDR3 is TGTGCCAGCACCGACTACAATGAGCAGTTCTTC. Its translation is CASTDYNEQFF.

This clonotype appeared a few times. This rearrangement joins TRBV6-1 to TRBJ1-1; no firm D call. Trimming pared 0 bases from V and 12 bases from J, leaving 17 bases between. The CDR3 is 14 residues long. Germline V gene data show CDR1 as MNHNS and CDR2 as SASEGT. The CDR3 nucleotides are TGTGCCAGCAGTGAAGCGTTGGCCTCACGGTTATCTTTCTTT. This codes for CASSEALASRLSFF.

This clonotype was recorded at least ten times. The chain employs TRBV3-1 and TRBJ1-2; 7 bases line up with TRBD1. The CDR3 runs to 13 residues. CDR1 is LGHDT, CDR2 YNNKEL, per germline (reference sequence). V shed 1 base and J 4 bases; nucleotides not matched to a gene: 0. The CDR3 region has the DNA TGTGCCAGCAGCCAAGGACAGGGCTATGGCTACACCTTC. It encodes CASSQGQGYGYTF.